This T cell receptor (beta chain) emerged from a study of cytomegalovirus exposure and HLA in healthy donors. Across the whole study: Genotyping showed roughly 81% of 398 donors falling in the Caucasian-associated ancestry cluster.

The primer mix had 60 Vbeta and 13 Jbeta primers. Profiling relied on immunoSEQ multiplex PCR, and the TCRdb table lists in-frame clones only, not all of them. Of around 100,000 clones listed, around 83% were seen once; the top ten hold 3% to 5%. Points from the study as a whole: In a later analysis, V- and J-gene trimming of beta chains associated with a DCLRE1C missense variant, replicated independently.

Regarding this clone: Its antigen is unidentified.

Germline V gene sequence: CDR1 MDHEN, CDR2 SYDVKM. J gave up 4 bases and V 6 bases, and 12 bases lay outside the gene matches. The CDR3 spans 16 residues. Material: PBMCs. This TCR was sampled from a young man in good health and CMV-seronegative. The rearrangement joins TRBV28 to TRBJ2-7, with 10 bases fitting TRBD1. This chain's CDR3 is CASRPRQGARSYEQYF. CDR3 DNA: TGTGCCAGCAGGCCACGACAGGGGGCGCGATCATACGAGCAGTACTTC.